The 22 T cell receptor beta chains presented below share a single source sample, sequenced in a study of blood T cell repertoires in COVID-19. Sequenced by immunoSEQ multiplex PCR; TCRdb stores in-frame clones only, minus some. The table lists some 97,000 clones, 80% to 90% of them singletons, with 2% to 3% in the top ten. The sample comprised PBMCs or T cells enriched from blood (not recorded which). Source of these receptors: a woman aged 50 to 65 who had recovered from COVID-19.

The rearrangement joins TRBV27 to TRBJ2-3; 8 bases map to TRBD1. The CDR3 extends over 18 amino acids. The germline V gene encodes CDR1 MNHEY and CDR2 SMNVEV (reference sequence). Unmatched junction bases numbered 19, after V lost 5 bases and J lost 6 bases. The DNA of the CDR3 is TGTGCCAGCAGTGCCGCACTATGGACAGGGTACATTTTCGATACGCAGTATTTT. This gives the protein CASSAALWTGYIFDTQYF.

V usage is TRBV19 and J usage is TRBJ1-6, with 8 bases lining up with TRBD1. The CDR3 runs to 12 residues. The germline V gene encodes CDR1 LNHDA and CDR2 SQIVND (reference sequence). Losses at the gene ends were 7 bases for V and 8 bases for J; bases not matched to a gene: 1. The CDR3 protein is CASKTGDSPLHF. The CDR3 DNA follows: TGTGCCAGTAAGACAGGGGATTCACCCCTCCACTTT.

V usage is TRBV2 and J usage is TRBJ1-5, with D unresolved. The V end lost 7 bases, the J end lost 9 bases, and 16 bases lay between the germline ends. The CDR3 extends over 13 amino acids. Looked up from germline, CDR1 is SNHLY and CDR2 is FYNNEI. The chain's CDR3 is CASMPNGGLPQHF. The CDR3 nucleotides are TGTGCCAGCATGCCGAATGGAGGTCTGCCCCAGCATTTT.

The chain carries TRBV11-2 and TRBJ2-5; TRBD2 matches 10 bases. The CDR3 has 16 amino acids. In germline, CDR1 is SGHAT, CDR2 FQNNGV. After removal of 5 bases from V and 6 bases from J, the junction contained 12 bases not matched to a gene. The CDR3 nucleotides are TGTGCCAGCAGCCGGGTGGTAGCGGGGGGCCCCAAGACCCAGTACTTC. Translating it yields CASSRVVAGGPKTQYF.

The chain has TRBV5-1 and TRBJ1-6; possible D gene TRBD1, 5 bases. V was pared by 3 bases and J by 4 bases, with 11 bases between. The CDR3 loop spans 15 amino acids. In germline, CDR1 is SGHRS, CDR2 YFSETQ. The CDR3 DNA sequence: TGCGCCAGCAGCTCGGGGGACTTATATAATTCACCCCTCCACTTT. Translating it yields CASSSGDLYNSPLHF. The variable domain in full, with the rest retrieved from reference TRBV5-1 and TRBJ1-6, is KAGVTQTPRYLIKTRGQQVTLSCSPISGHRSVSWYQQTPGQGLQFLFEYFSETQRNKGNFPGRFSGRQFSNSRSEMNVSTLELGDSALYLCASSSGDLYNSPLHFGNGTRLTVT.

The rearrangement uses TRBV11-2 and TRBJ1-6, with D maybe TRBD1 (6 bases). The CDR3 sequence is 16 residues long. Germline lookup yields CDR1 SGHAT and CDR2 FQNNGV. V lost 6 bases to trimming and J lost 3 bases, with 15 bases between them. The CDR3 sequence: CASRLGPDSYNSPLHF. The DNA for the CDR3 is TGTGCCAGCAGATTGGGGCCGGACAGCTATAATTCACCCCTCCACTTT.

The chain uses TRBV27 and TRBJ2-1; 12 bases are a match to TRBD2. Looked up from germline, CDR1 is MNHEY and CDR2 is SMNVEV (reference sequence). V was pared by 4 bases and J by 10 bases, with 8 bases of the junction left unmatched. CDR3 size: 15 residues. This CDR3 is CASSYTGLAGEEQFF. In DNA, the CDR3 is TGTGCCAGCAGTTATACGGGACTAGCGGGCGAAGAGCAGTTCTTC.

The chain employs TRBV12-3 or TRBV12-4 and TRBJ1-4; a weak D match, TRBD1 (5 bases). The V gene lost 3 bases and the J gene lost 7 bases, with 9 bases spanning the gap. The CDR3 extends over 13 amino acids. The CDR3 DNA follows: TGTGCCAGCAGTTTTGGGGCGAGTGAAAAACTGTTTTTT. As protein: CASSFGASEKLFF.

The chain combines TRBV28 with TRBJ1-4; TRBD1 agrees at 7 bases. This CDR3 has 17 amino acids. J gave up 0 bases and V 6 bases, and 10 bases lay outside the gene matches. Per the germline V gene, CDR1 is MDHEN and CDR2 is SYDVKM. CDR3 DNA sequence: TGTGCCAGCAGGGGGGGACAGAGAAAAACAACTAATGAAAAACTGTTTTTT. Translation: CASRGGQRKTTNEKLFF.

The rearrangement links TRBV24-1 to TRBJ2-3; 8 bases are shared with TRBD2. The junction had 4 bases not matched to a gene; V was cut back by 0 bases and J by 6 bases. CDR1 is KGHDR and CDR2 is SFDVKD in the germline V gene. CDR3 length: 15 residues. In nucleotides, the CDR3 is TGTGCCACCAGTGATTTGGGGCGGGAGGTGGATACGCAGTATTTT. Protein product: CATSDLGREVDTQYF.

V usage is TRBV30 and J usage is TRBJ1-3; 7 bases align to TRBD1. J was trimmed by 3 bases and V by 2 bases; bases with no gene match: 1. The CDR3 is 13 amino acids. Per the germline V gene, CDR1 is GTSNPN and CDR2 is SVGIG (reference sequence). CDR3 coding DNA: TGTGCCTGGAGTAACAGGGGTGGAAACACCATATATTTT. Protein product: CAWSNRGGNTIYF.

This chain connects TRBV19 to TRBJ1-1; TRBD1 is a possible D gene (6 bases). The CDR3 spans 16 residues. Trimming left V 1 base short and J 0 bases short, with 12 bases between. The germline gives CDR1 LNHDA, CDR2 SQIVND (reference sequence). The CDR3 sequence is CASSIAPGQLNTEAFF. As DNA, the CDR3 is TGTGCCAGTAGTATAGCCCCAGGACAGTTGAACACTGAAGCTTTCTTT.

The chain joins TRBV5-1 to TRBJ1-1, with TRBD1 as a possible D gene (6 bases). This CDR3 has 14 residues. V was shortened by 4 bases and J by 3 bases, with 13 bases between the two germline ends. The V gene's germline CDR1 is SGHRS and CDR2 YFSETQ. The CDR3 sequence: CASSDQQGYTEAFF. The CDR3 nucleotides are TGCGCCAGCAGCGATCAACAGGGTTACACTGAAGCTTTCTTT. Full variable domain (remainder filled in from reference TRBV5-1 and TRBJ1-1): KAGVTQTPRYLIKTRGQQVTLSCSPISGHRSVSWYQQTPGQGLQFLFEYFSETQRNKGNFPGRFSGRQFSNSRSEMNVSTLELGDSALYLCASSDQQGYTEAFFGQGTRLTVV.

This clone was seen a few times. The genes are TRBV28 and TRBJ1-2; TRBD1 agrees at 7 bases. Per germline, CDR1 MDHEN and CDR2 SYDVKM. This CDR3 region has 14 residues. The J segment lost 8 bases and the V segment lost 7 bases, leaving 13 bases of the junction unmatched. CDR3 bases: TGTGCCAGCATCAGGGGGGACGGGAGAGAGGGCTACACCTTC. Translation: CASIRGDGREGYTF.

This sequence joins TRBV5-1 and TRBJ1-2; D is perhaps TRBD1 (6 bases). CDR1 SGHRS and CDR2 YFSETQ come from the germline V gene. V was pared by 1 base and J by 0 bases, with 7 bases between. This CDR3 contains 14 residues. CDR3 nucleotide sequence: TGCGCCAGCAGCTTGCCAGGGGCTAACTATGGCTACACCTTC. Residues: CASSLPGANYGYTF.

The CDR3: CATSDLIPGQGYNEQFF. The CDR3, as DNA: TGTGCCACCAGTGACCTCATCCCGGGACAGGGTTACAATGAGCAGTTCTTC. The gene calls are TRBV24-1 and TRBJ2-1, with 9 bases aligning to TRBD1. Germline loops: CDR1 KGHDR, CDR2 SFDVKD. The junction had 10 bases not matched to a gene; V was cut back by 4 bases and J by 4 bases. CDR3 size: 17 residues.

This chain links TRBV7-2 with TRBJ1-2, with D uncertain. The CDR3 runs to 15 residues. Trimming stripped 0 bases from V and 5 bases from J, with 13 bases between. Germline V gene lookup returns CDR1 SGHTA and CDR2 FQGNSA. CDR3: CASSLAVSSGYGYTF. CDR3 DNA sequence: TGTGCCAGCAGCTTAGCGGTGTCCTCGGGATATGGCTACACCTTC. Full variable domain (missing parts from reference TRBV7-2 and TRBJ1-2): GAGVSQSPSNKVTEKGKDVELRCDPISGHTALYWYRQSLGQGLEFLIYFQGNSAPDKSGLPSDRFSAERTGGSVSTLTIQRTQQEDSAVYLCASSLAVSSGYGYTFGSGTRLTVV.

This chain joins TRBV7-7 and TRBJ2-7; 8 bases fit TRBD2. J lost 0 bases, V lost 5 bases, and 6 bases had no gene match. CDR3 length equals 15 residues. Per germline, CDR1 SSHAT and CDR2 FNYEAQ (reference sequence). CDR3 DNA: TGTGCCAGCAGCCCCACTAGCGGTTCCTCCTACGAGCAGTACTTC. Translating it yields CASSPTSGSSYEQYF.

The chain couples TRBV30 to TRBJ1-2, with D tentatively TRBD1 (5 bases). The CDR3 extends over 14 amino acids. The V end was cut by 4 bases, the J end by 2 bases, with 14 bases between. The germline V gene encodes CDR1 GTSNPN and CDR2 SVGIG (reference sequence). Written as DNA, the CDR3 is TGTGCCTGGACCACTCTTTCAGGGAACTATGGCTACACCTTC. Its protein product is CAWTTLSGNYGYTF.

The chain joins TRBV28 to TRBJ2-1; perhaps TRBD2 as D (6 bases). Germline CDR1 is MDHEN and CDR2 is SYDVKM. The ends were cut back, 5 bases at V and 2 bases at J, with 16 bases in the middle. The CDR3 spans 16 residues. The CDR3 reads CASSLFGSKTYNEQFF. CDR3 DNA sequence: TGTGCCAGCAGTCTATTCGGGAGCAAGACCTACAATGAGCAGTTCTTC.

The V call is TRBV19, the J call TRBJ1-2; TRBD1 aligns across 8 bases. CDR1 is LNHDA and CDR2 is SQIVND in the germline V gene (reference sequence). V was clipped by 3 bases and J by 4 bases; unmatched bases: 7. This CDR3 comprises 15 residues. CDR3 sequence reads: CASSIGGQVTYGYTF. The CDR3 nucleotides read TGTGCCAGTAGTATCGGGGGACAGGTTACCTATGGCTACACCTTC.

The chain links TRBV5-1 to TRBJ1-1, with a weak D call TRBD1 (6 bases). Germline CDR1 and CDR2: SGHRS and YFSETQ. CDR3 length: 15 amino acids. Trimming took off 0 bases at V and 3 bases at J, with 12 bases between the two ends. CDR3 sequence: CASSLGTGMDTEAFF. Written as DNA, the CDR3 is TGCGCCAGCAGCTTGGGAACAGGGATGGACACTGAAGCTTTCTTT.